These 21 T cell receptor beta chains share one sample of origin, sequenced in a study of cytomegalovirus exposure and HLA in healthy donors. Vbeta (60) and Jbeta (13) primers were used in the PCR. Assay used: immunoSEQ multiplex PCR; TCRdb lists only in-frame clones, some missing. This table lists 150,000 to 200,000 clones. Sequencing was done on a sample of PBMCs. The receptors shown here come from a woman aged 18-35 years in good health and CMV-seropositive.

The J gene is TRBJ2-5, the V gene TRBV5-1; D possibly corresponds to TRBD1 (6 bases). The J call may not be correct, given that the DNA end is closer to TRBJ2-7. The CDR3 sequence is 14 residues long. Germline V lookup: CDR1 SGHRS, CDR2 YFSETQ. This CDR3 reads CASTPTGHSYEQYF. CDR3 nucleotide sequence: TGCGCCAGCACCCCGACAGGACACTCCTACGAGCAGTACTTC.

This chain connects TRBV6-5 to TRBJ1-2, with 7 bases matching TRBD1. Germline trimming cut 6 bases from V and 2 bases from J; bases unmatched to any gene: 3. Germline loops: CDR1 MNHEY, CDR2 SVGAGI. The CDR3 sequence is 13 residues long. CDR3 amino acids: CASRETGNYGYTF. Here the CDR3 DNA reads TGTGCCAGCAGGGAGACAGGGAACTATGGCTACACCTTC.

This chain uses TRBV7-9 with TRBJ2-3; D ambiguous. The CDR3 extends over 12 amino acids. V lost 6 bases and J 4 bases, leaving 8 bases between the germline ends. Germline V CDR1 and CDR2: SEHNR, FQNEAQ (reference sequence). CDR3 in DNA: TGTGCCAGCAGATCGTCGTCAGATACGCAGTATTTT. Its translation: CASRSSSDTQYF.

The chain is built from TRBV5-4 and TRBJ2-5; 7 bases fit TRBD1. The CDR3 is 13 residues long. Germline-derived CDR1 and CDR2 are SGHNT and YYREEE (reference sequence). V gave up 6 bases and J gave up 2 bases; unmatched junction bases: 4. In nucleotides, the CDR3 is TGTGCCAGCACAGGGACAGCTCAAGAGACCCAGTACTTC. Translation: CASTGTAQETQYF. Complete variable domain (other parts from reference TRBV5-4 and TRBJ2-5): ETGVTQSPTHLIKTRGQQVTLRCSSQSGHNTVSWYQQALGQGPQFIFQYYREEENGRGNFPPRFSGLQFPNYSSELNVNALELDDSALYLCASTGTAQETQYFGPGTRLLVL.

The chain carries TRBV30 and TRBJ1-1; no clear D gene. This CDR3 is 13 amino acids long. The germline V and J ends were trimmed by 1 base and 5 bases, with 11 bases remaining between them. CDR1 is GTSNPN and CDR2 is SVGIG in the germline V gene (reference sequence). CDR3 sequence (DNA): TGTGCCTGGAGTGGACGAGGGTATACTGAAGCTTTCTTT. It codes for CAWSGRGYTEAFF.

CDR3 in amino acids: CASGDRHLYEQYF. DNA for the CDR3: TGTGCTAGTGGCGACAGGCATCTCTACGAGCAGTACTTC. The chain links TRBV12-5 to TRBJ2-7, with a weak D call TRBD1 (6 bases). Trimming took 6 bases from V and 3 from J, leaving 12 bases between them. The CDR3 length is 13 residues. CDR1 LGHNT and CDR2 FRNRAP come from the germline V gene.

Here the CDR3 DNA reads TGTGCTAGTGGACGGGAGGAGGGTTCACCCCTCCACTTT. Translated: CASGREEGSPLHF. The chain is built from TRBV12-5 and TRBJ1-6; D not certain. Germline V lookup: CDR1 LGHNT, CDR2 FRNRAP. V gave up 6 bases and J gave up 9 bases, with 12 bases separating them. The CDR3 has 13 residues.

This chain joins TRBV5-1 and TRBJ1-4; 7 nucleotides match TRBD1. The CDR3 consists of 17 residues. The germline CDR1 and CDR2 sequences are SGHRS and YFSETQ. V lost 1 base, J lost 0 bases, and 6 bases stayed unmatched. The DNA for the CDR3 is TGCGCCAGCAGCTTGCGGGGACAGCCTTCAACTAATGAAAAACTGTTTTTT. This codes for CASSLRGQPSTNEKLFF.

The J gene is TRBJ2-1, the V gene TRBV13, with TRBD2 as a possible D gene (5 bases). The CDR3 is made up of 13 amino acids. V gave up 6 bases and J gave up 5 bases, with 11 bases separating them. Germline-derived CDR1 and CDR2 are PRHDT and FYEKMQ (reference sequence). CDR3 protein: CASSSRADNEQFF. The CDR3 DNA sequence: TGTGCCAGCAGTTCGCGGGCCGACAATGAGCAGTTCTTC.

The chain employs TRBV11-2 and TRBJ2-7; TRBD2 matches at 15 bases. The J segment lost 6 bases and the V segment lost 5 bases, leaving 11 bases of the junction unmatched. The length of the CDR3 is 17 residues. Germline assignment: CDR1 SGHAT and CDR2 FQNNGV. CDR3 region: CASSARTSGGAYFEQYF. CDR3 bases: TGTGCCAGCAGCGCTCGGACTAGCGGGGGGGCCTATTTCGAGCAGTACTTC.

DNA for the CDR3: TGCGCCAGCAGCTTAGTCCCGACTAGCGGGACTTACAATGAGCAGTTCTTC. Its protein is CASSLVPTSGTYNEQFF. This rearrangement joins TRBV5-1 to TRBJ2-1; 11 bases line up with TRBD2. The CDR3 is 17 amino acids. The ends lost 2 bases at V and 4 bases at J; junction bases unmatched: 8. Germline V gene lookup returns CDR1 SGHRS and CDR2 YFSETQ.

The rearrangement links TRBV27 to TRBJ1-5, with 7 bases that match TRBD1. The J segment lost 2 bases and the V segment lost 6 bases, leaving 4 bases of the junction unmatched. Per the germline V gene, CDR1 is MNHEY and CDR2 is SMNVEV (reference sequence). This CDR3 comprises 14 residues. CDR3 region: CASSPGGGNQPQHF. Here the CDR3 DNA reads TGTGCCAGCAGCCCAGGGGGAGGCAATCAGCCCCAGCATTTT.

The chain carries TRBV4-2 and TRBJ2-1; D perhaps matches TRBD1 (5 bases). This CDR3 has 16 residues. Germline V lookup: CDR1 LGHNA, CDR2 YNFKEQ. V was pared by 1 base and J by 8 bases, with 18 bases between. This CDR3 is CASSQVGAAGVHEQFF. As DNA, the CDR3 is TGTGCCAGCAGCCAAGTTGGGGCCGCCGGTGTCCATGAGCAGTTCTTC.

This chain links TRBV5-6 with TRBJ2-7, with a weak D call TRBD2 (6 bases). CDR1 and CDR2 (germline): SGHDT, YYEEEE. The CDR3 loop spans 11 amino acids. Between the trimmed V and J ends, which lost 4 bases and 4 bases, there was a span of 6 bases. CDR3 in amino acids: CASSREYEQYF. In DNA, the CDR3 is TGTGCCAGCAGCCGGGAGTACGAGCAGTACTTC.

The V and J genes are TRBV27 and TRBJ1-5, with 9 bases matching TRBD1. Germline CDR1 reads MNHEY; CDR2 reads SMNVEV (reference sequence). V dropped 5 bases and J dropped 2; count of bases not matched to a gene: 7. The CDR3 totals 16 residues. Here the CDR3 DNA reads TGTGCCAGCAGTAGCACAGGGGGCCTGGGCAATCAGCCCCAGCATTTT. It is translated as CASSSTGGLGNQPQHF.

The rearrangement uses TRBV5-4 and TRBJ1-3; weak D call: TRBD1 (6 bases). CDR3 length: 18 amino acids. Trimming left V 3 bases short and J 0 bases short, with 19 bases between. Germline V gene sequence: CDR1 SGHNT, CDR2 YYREEE (reference sequence). The CDR3 sequence: CASSSPSGGRYSGNTIYF. For the CDR3, the DNA is TGTGCCAGCAGCTCGCCTTCCGGGGGGCGATACTCTGGAAACACCATATATTTT.

The gene calls are TRBV6-6 and TRBJ1-2; no firm D call. Looked up from germline, CDR1 is MNHNY and CDR2 is SVGAGI (reference sequence). V shed 0 bases and J shed 0 bases, with 2 bases lying between them. The CDR3 covers 13 residues. DNA for the CDR3: TGTGCCAGCAGTTACTCCGCTAACTATGGCTACACCTTC. As protein: CASSYSANYGYTF.

The chain is built from TRBV7-6 and TRBJ1-6; unclear D gene. This CDR3 contains 15 residues. Germline V gene data show CDR1 as SGHVS and CDR2 as FNYEAQ. V gave up 1 base and J gave up 0 bases, with 4 bases separating them. CDR3 region: CASSLDSSYNSPLHF. For the CDR3, the DNA is TGTGCCAGCAGCTTAGATAGCTCCTATAATTCACCCCTCCACTTT.

The CDR3 sequence is CASGNYEQYF. In nucleotides, the CDR3 is TGTGCCAGCGGCAATTACGAGCAGTACTTC. The chain is built from TRBV5-5 and TRBJ2-7; D is ambiguous. Germline V gives CDR1 SGHKS, CDR2 YYEKEE (reference sequence). The CDR3 is 10 amino acids. The V end lost 7 bases, the J end lost 4 bases, and 6 bases lay between the germline ends.

The V gene is TRBV19, the J gene TRBJ2-1, with 12 nucleotides matching TRBD2. The junction had 6 bases not matched to a gene; V was cut back by 5 bases and J by 4 bases. This CDR3 spans 16 amino acids. Germline V gene data show CDR1 as LNHDA and CDR2 as SQIVND (reference sequence). CDR3 DNA: TGTGCCAGTAGTCGGACTAGCGGGGACCCTTACAATGAGCAGTTCTTC. This encodes CASSRTSGDPYNEQFF.

This chain links TRBV11-2 with TRBJ2-1; D is perhaps TRBD1 (5 bases). V was clipped by 2 bases and J by 0 bases, with 11 bases between them. Germline-derived CDR1 and CDR2 are SGHAT and FQNNGV. This CDR3 is built from 16 residues. CDR3 protein: CASSLHATVSYNEQFF. CDR3 sequence (DNA): TGTGCCAGCAGCTTACACGCGACAGTCTCCTACAATGAGCAGTTCTTC.